A selection of T cell receptor beta chains follows, all from one sample in a study of blood T cell repertoires in COVID-19. Assay: immunoSEQ multiplex PCR; the TCRdb copy retains only in-frame clones and omits some. Seen here are a few hundred thousand clones, 88% observed once, and the top ten hold around 11%. Sequencing input: peripheral blood. The source is a woman aged 30 to 39 with COVID-19, enrolled during active disease. Each CDR3 is given with its conserved first and last residue. A D gene is named only where the DNA matches it firmly. Size tells how often a clone was seen (once, few, many) or the class of an expanded clone, and some rows leave it out.

J gene	clone size	D gene	V gene	CDR3 protein	CDR3 DNA
TRBJ2-1	NA	NA	TRBV5-1	CASSLSASAYNEQFF	TGCGCCAGCAGCTTGTCGGCTAGCGCATACAATGAGCAGTTCTTC
TRBJ2-7	NA	NA	TRBV28	CASSLDRAQLGEQYF	TGTGCCAGCAGTTTAGACAGAGCCCAGTTAGGCGAGCAGTACTTC
TRBJ2-7	NA	NA	TRBV7-9	CASSQAHLPLNEQYF	TGTGCCAGCAGCCAAGCTCACCTACCTTTGAACGAGCAGTACTTC
TRBJ1-2	NA	TRBD1	TRBV24-1	CATSDPGTGPDGYTF	TGTGCCACCAGTGATCCCGGGACAGGGCCGGATGGCTACACCTTC
TRBJ1-4	once	NA	TRBV4-2	CASSQPNGYEKLFF	TGTGCCAGCAGCCAACCCAATGGCTATGAAAAACTGTTTTTT
TRBJ2-3	NA	NA	TRBV29-1	CSVGRQGQITDTQYF	TGCAGCGTTGGGCGCCAGGGTCAAATCACAGATACGCAGTATTTT
TRBJ2-2	NA	TRBD1	TRBV6-5	CASSYSRGQGAGELFF	TGTGCCAGCAGTTACTCTCGGGGACAGGGGGCCGGGGAGCTGTTTTTT
TRBJ2-1	NA	TRBD2	TRBV5-1	CASSLGLAGASTHNEQFF	TGCGCCAGCAGCTTGGGACTAGCGGGAGCGTCGACTCACAATGAGCAGTTCTTC
TRBJ2-1	NA	NA	TRBV6-2/TRBV6-3	CASSYSLGPAYNEQFF	TGTGCCAGCAGTTACAGTCTGGGCCCCGCCTACAATGAGCAGTTCTTC
TRBJ2-1	once	TRBD2	TRBV7-2	CASSLGFGGDIDEQFF	TGTGCCAGCAGCTTAGGTTTCGGGGGGGACATCGATGAGCAGTTCTTC
TRBJ2-1	few	NA	TRBV5-1	CASSFGVGRAGYNEQFF	TGCGCCAGCAGCTTCGGGGTCGGGCGCGCGGGGTACAATGAGCAGTTCTTC
TRBJ2-5	NA	TRBD1	TRBV4-1	CASSPRQGRETQYF	TGCGCCAGCAGCCCCCGACAGGGGAGGGAGACCCAGTACTTC
TRBJ2-1	once	NA	TRBV18	CASSTDYFDEQFF	TGTGCCAGCTCAACGGACTACTTCGATGAGCAGTTCTTC
TRBJ1-5	NA	NA	TRBV6-5	CASSYGASGNQPQHF	TGTGCCAGCAGTTATGGAGCGTCCGGCAATCAGCCCCAGCATTTT
TRBJ2-7	many	NA	TRBV11-1	CASSPRGTLSSYEQYF	TGTGCCAGCAGCCCTCGGGGGACGTTGAGCTCCTACGAGCAGTACTTC
TRBJ1-1	NA	TRBD1	TRBV14	CASSHLGQGLGGTEAFF	TGTGCCAGCAGCCACTTAGGACAGGGGCTAGGGGGCACTGAAGCTTTCTTT
TRBJ1-5	NA	NA	TRBV28	CASSLWRFWPQHF	TGTGCCAGCAGTTTATGGCGTTTCTGGCCCCAGCATTTT
TRBJ1-5	NA	NA	TRBV28	CASHKPGQSNQPQHF	TGTGCCAGCCATAAGCCTGGACAGAGTAATCAGCCCCAGCATTTT
TRBJ2-7	NA	TRBD1	TRBV24-1	CATSDRGQGHEQYF	TGTGCCACCAGTGATCGGGGACAGGGCCACGAGCAGTACTTC
TRBJ1-2	NA	NA	TRBV6-6	CASSTGSNYGYTF	TGTGCCAGCAGTACAGGGTCCAACTATGGCTACACCTTC
TRBJ1-1	few	TRBD1	TRBV28	CASRPGQAFGAFF	TGTGCCAGCAGACCTGGACAGGCCTTTGGAGCTTTCTTT
TRBJ2-1	NA	NA	TRBV7-9	CASSLSGGGGEQFF	TGTGCCAGCAGCTTAAGCGGCGGAGGAGGTGAGCAGTTCTTC
TRBJ2-7	NA	TRBD1	TRBV10-1	CASRAPGQHIYEQYF	TGCGCCAGCAGAGCACCGGGACAGCACATTTACGAGCAGTACTTC
TRBJ1-5	NA	TRBD1	TRBV30	CAWRGTGRGQPQHF	TGTGCCTGGAGAGGGACAGGACGTGGACAGCCCCAGCATTTT
TRBJ2-7	NA	TRBD1	TRBV30	CAWDPTGFEQYF	TGTGCCTGGGATCCGACAGGGTTCGAGCAGTACTTC
TRBJ2-3	NA	TRBD2	TRBV7-3	CASSPGLAGGPGTDTQYF	TGTGCCAGCAGCCCGGGACTAGCGGGAGGGCCTGGCACAGATACGCAGTATTTT
TRBJ2-3	NA	NA	TRBV28	CASSRDPQENTQYF	TGTGCCAGCAGTCGCGACCCGCAGGAAAATACGCAGTATTTT
TRBJ2-1	NA	TRBD2	TRBV19	CASRRVLAGASEQFF	TGTGCCAGTAGAAGGGTACTAGCGGGAGCAAGCGAGCAGTTCTTC
TRBJ2-1	NA	NA	TRBV9	CASSVGLAPDNEQFF	TGTGCCAGCAGCGTAGGGTTAGCCCCGGATAATGAGCAGTTCTTC
TRBJ2-7	NA	TRBD1	TRBV28	CASSLLTGGTGSRQEQYF	TGTGCCAGCAGTTTATTAACCGGGGGGACAGGGAGTCGTCAGGAGCAGTACTTC
TRBJ1-5	NA	TRBD1	TRBV2	CASRAGGEQPQHF	TGTGCCAGCAGAGCAGGGGGCGAACAGCCCCAGCATTTT
TRBJ1-4	NA	TRBD1	TRBV6-6	CASSDTGGVNEKLFF	TGTGCCAGCAGTGACACAGGGGGCGTTAATGAAAAACTGTTTTTT
TRBJ1-2	NA	NA	TRBV5-4	CASSLDGFGGYTF	TGTGCCAGCAGCTTGGACGGGTTCGGCGGCTACACCTTC
TRBJ1-4	few	NA	TRBV14	CASSQARGEKLFF	TGTGCCAGCAGCCAAGCCAGGGGTGAAAAACTGTTTTTT
TRBJ1-5	NA	TRBD1	TRBV19	CASSHNIGQGHQPQHF	TGTGCCAGTAGTCATAACATAGGACAGGGTCATCAGCCCCAGCATTTT
TRBJ1-5	NA	TRBD1	TRBV7-9	CASSLTGEGAQPQHF	TGTGCCAGCAGCCTGACAGGGGAAGGGGCTCAGCCCCAGCATTTT
TRBJ2-3	NA	TRBD1	TRBV19	CAVSRDRGPDTQYF	TGTGCCGTAAGCCGGGACAGGGGTCCAGATACGCAGTATTTT
TRBJ1-2	NA	NA	TRBV5-4	CASSLFGRGGGYTF	TGTGCCAGCAGCTTGTTTGGTCGAGGGGGTGGCTACACCTTC
TRBJ2-3	NA	TRBD2	TRBV2	CASMGLAGTDTQYF	TGTGCCAGCATGGGACTAGCGGGAACAGATACGCAGTATTTT
TRBJ2-5	NA	NA	TRBV4-1	CASSRTAGNPRETQYF	TGCGCCAGCAGCCGCACCGCGGGAAACCCTCGGGAGACCCAGTACTTC
TRBJ2-7	NA	TRBD1	TRBV30	CACAPGQGYEQYF	TGTGCCTGCGCCCCGGGACAGGGGTACGAGCAGTACTTC
TRBJ2-6	NA	TRBD2	TRBV28	CAIPTSGRSGANVLTF	TGTGCCATCCCGACTAGCGGGAGGTCTGGGGCCAACGTCCTGACTTTC
TRBJ1-4	NA	TRBD1	TRBV6-6	CASSPRDRGREKLFF	TGTGCCAGCAGTCCTAGGGACAGGGGGCGGGAAAAACTGTTTTTT
TRBJ1-3	NA	TRBD1	TRBV7-9	CASSLGTGDGNTIYF	TGTGCCAGCAGCTTAGGGACAGGGGATGGAAACACCATATATTTT
TRBJ2-7	NA	TRBD2	TRBV6-2/TRBV6-3	CASSYPQLPTSGRNYEQYF	TGTGCCAGCAGTTACCCCCAACTCCCAACTAGCGGGAGGAACTACGAGCAGTACTTC
TRBJ1-2	once	NA	TRBV11-2	CASSPGSARYYGYTF	TGTGCCAGCAGCCCGGGATCGGCACGGTACTATGGCTACACCTTC
TRBJ2-7	NA	NA	TRBV19	CASSIRSGDEQYF	TGTGCCAGTAGTATAAGGTCAGGGGACGAGCAGTACTTC
TRBJ2-2	NA	TRBD1	TRBV11-2	CASSLTGVRTGELFF	TGTGCCAGCAGCCTAACAGGGGTGAGGACCGGGGAGCTGTTTTTT
TRBJ1-4	NA	NA	TRBV30	CAWSAGGGKLFF	TGTGCCTGGAGCGCAGGCGGGGGCAAACTGTTTTTT
TRBJ1-1	NA	TRBD1	TRBV4-2	CASSQGQGAKTEAFF	TGTGCCAGCAGCCAAGGACAGGGGGCGAAAACTGAAGCTTTCTTT
TRBJ2-5	NA	TRBD2	TRBV19	CASSGLTSGARQETQYF	TGTGCCAGTAGTGGGCTGACTAGCGGGGCCAGACAAGAGACCCAGTACTTC
TRBJ2-1	NA	TRBD2	TRBV4-3	CASSPRSAGERYNEQFF	TGCGCCAGCAGCCCCAGGTCGGCGGGAGAACGATACAATGAGCAGTTCTTC
TRBJ2-5	NA	NA	TRBV18	CASSPTGSSQETQYF	TGTGCCAGCTCACCAACGGGGTCAAGTCAAGAGACCCAGTACTTC
TRBJ2-7	NA	NA	TRBV11-2	CASSLGAWGEVSEQYF	TGTGCCAGCAGCTTAGGGGCTTGGGGGGAGGTCTCCGAGCAGTACTTC
TRBJ2-3	NA	NA	TRBV29-1	CSAGGGSTDTQYF	TGCAGCGCTGGTGGAGGATCCACAGATACGCAGTATTTT